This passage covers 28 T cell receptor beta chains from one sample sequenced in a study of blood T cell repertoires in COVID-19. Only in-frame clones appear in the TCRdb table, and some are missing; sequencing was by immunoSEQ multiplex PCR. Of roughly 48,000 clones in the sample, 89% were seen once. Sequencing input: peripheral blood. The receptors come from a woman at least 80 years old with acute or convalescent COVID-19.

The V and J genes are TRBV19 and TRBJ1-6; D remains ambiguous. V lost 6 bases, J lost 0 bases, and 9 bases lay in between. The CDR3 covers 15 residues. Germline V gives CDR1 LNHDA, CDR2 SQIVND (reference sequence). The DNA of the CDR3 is TGTGCCAGTAGCTTCGATAGCTCCTATAATTCACCCCTCCACTTT. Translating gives CASSFDSSYNSPLHF.

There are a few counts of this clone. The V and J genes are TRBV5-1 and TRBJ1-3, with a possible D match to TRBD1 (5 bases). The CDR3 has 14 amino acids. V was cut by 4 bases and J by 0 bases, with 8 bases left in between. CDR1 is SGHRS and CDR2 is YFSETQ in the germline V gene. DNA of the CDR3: TGCGCCAGCAGCACGGACATCTCTGGAAACACCATATATTTT. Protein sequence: CASSTDISGNTIYF.

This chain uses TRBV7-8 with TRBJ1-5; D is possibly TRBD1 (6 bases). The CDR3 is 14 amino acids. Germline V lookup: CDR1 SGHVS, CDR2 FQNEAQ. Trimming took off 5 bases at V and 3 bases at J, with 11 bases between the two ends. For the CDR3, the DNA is TGTGCCAGCAGCCTGGACAGTCTCAATCAGCCCCAGCATTTT. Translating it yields CASSLDSLNQPQHF.

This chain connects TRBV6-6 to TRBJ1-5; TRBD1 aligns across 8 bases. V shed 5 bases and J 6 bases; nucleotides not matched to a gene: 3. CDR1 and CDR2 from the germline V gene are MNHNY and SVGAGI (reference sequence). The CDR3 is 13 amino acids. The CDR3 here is CASSGQGSQPQHF. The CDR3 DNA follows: TGTGCCAGCAGTGGACAGGGCAGTCAGCCCCAGCATTTT.

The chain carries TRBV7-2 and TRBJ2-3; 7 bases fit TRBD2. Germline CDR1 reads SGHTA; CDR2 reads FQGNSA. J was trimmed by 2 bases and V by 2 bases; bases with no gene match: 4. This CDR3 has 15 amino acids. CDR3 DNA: TGTGCCAGCAGCTTATGGCGGGGGACCACAGATACGCAGTATTTT. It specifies CASSLWRGTTDTQYF.

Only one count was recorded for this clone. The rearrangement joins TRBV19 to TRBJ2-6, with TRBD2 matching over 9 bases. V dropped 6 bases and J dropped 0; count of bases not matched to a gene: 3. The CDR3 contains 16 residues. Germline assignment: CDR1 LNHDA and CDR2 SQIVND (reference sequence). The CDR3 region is CASSQRGVSGANVLTF. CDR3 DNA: TGTGCCAGTAGCCAGCGGGGGGTCTCTGGGGCCAACGTCCTGACTTTC.

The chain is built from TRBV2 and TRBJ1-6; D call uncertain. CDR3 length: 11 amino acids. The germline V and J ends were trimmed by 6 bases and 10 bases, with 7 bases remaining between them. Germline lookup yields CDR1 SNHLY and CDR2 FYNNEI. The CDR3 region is CASRQRSPLHF. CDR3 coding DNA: TGTGCCAGCAGACAGCGGTCACCCCTCCACTTT.

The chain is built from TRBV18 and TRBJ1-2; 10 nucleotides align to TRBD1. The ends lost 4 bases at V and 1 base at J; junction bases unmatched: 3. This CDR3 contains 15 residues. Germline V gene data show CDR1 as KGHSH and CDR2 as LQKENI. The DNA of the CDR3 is TGTGCCAGCTCACGCGGACAGGGGGATAACTATGGCTACACCTTC. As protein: CASSRGQGDNYGYTF. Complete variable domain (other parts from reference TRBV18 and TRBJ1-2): NAGVMQNPRHLVRRRGQEARLRCSPMKGHSHVYWYRQLPEEGLKFMVYLQKENIIDESGMPKERFSAEFPKEGPSILRIQQVVRGDSAAYFCASSRGQGDNYGYTFGSGTRLTVV.

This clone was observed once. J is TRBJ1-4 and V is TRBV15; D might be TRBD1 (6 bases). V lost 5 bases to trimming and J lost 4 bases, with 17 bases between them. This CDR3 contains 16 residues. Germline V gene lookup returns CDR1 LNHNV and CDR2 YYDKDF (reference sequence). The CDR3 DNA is TGTGCCACCAGCCCGAGGGGGGGCGGGGGTAATGAAAAACTGTTTTTT. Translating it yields CATSPRGGGGNEKLFF. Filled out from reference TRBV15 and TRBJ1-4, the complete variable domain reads DAMVIQNPRYQVTQFGKPVTLSCSQTLNHNVMYWYQQKSSQAPKLLFHYYDKDFNNEADTPDNFQSRRPNTSFCFLDIRSPGLGDTAMYLCATSPRGGGGNEKLFFGSGTQLSVL.

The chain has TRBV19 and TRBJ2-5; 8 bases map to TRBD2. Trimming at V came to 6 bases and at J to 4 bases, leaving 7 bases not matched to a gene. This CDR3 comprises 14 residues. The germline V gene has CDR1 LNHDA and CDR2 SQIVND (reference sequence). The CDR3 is CASRSGGPGETQYF. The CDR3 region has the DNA TGTGCCAGTAGGTCGGGGGGGCCGGGAGAGACCCAGTACTTC.

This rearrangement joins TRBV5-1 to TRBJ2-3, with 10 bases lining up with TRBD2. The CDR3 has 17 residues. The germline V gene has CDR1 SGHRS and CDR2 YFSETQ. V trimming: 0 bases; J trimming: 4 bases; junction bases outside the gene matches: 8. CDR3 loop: CASSLVASGGFADTQYF. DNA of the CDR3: TGCGCCAGCAGCTTGGTGGCTAGCGGGGGTTTCGCAGATACGCAGTATTTT.

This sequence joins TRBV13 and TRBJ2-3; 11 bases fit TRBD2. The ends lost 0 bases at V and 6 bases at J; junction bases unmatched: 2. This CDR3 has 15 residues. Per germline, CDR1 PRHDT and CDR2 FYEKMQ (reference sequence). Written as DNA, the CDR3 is TGTGCCAGCAGCTTAGGACTAGCGGGGGAGGATACGCAGTATTTT. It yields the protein CASSLGLAGEDTQYF. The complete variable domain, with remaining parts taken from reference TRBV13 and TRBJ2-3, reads AAGVIQSPRHLIKEKRETATLKCYPIPRHDTVYWYQQGPGQDPQFLISFYEKMQSDKGSIPDRFSAQQFSDYHSELNMSSLELGDSALYFCASSLGLAGEDTQYFGPGTRLTVL.

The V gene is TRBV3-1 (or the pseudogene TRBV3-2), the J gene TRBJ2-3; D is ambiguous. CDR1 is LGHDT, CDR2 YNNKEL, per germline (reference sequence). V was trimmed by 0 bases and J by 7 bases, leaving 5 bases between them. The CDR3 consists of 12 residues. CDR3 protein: CASSQEANTQYF. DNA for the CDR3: TGTGCCAGCAGCCAAGAGGCCAATACGCAGTATTTT.

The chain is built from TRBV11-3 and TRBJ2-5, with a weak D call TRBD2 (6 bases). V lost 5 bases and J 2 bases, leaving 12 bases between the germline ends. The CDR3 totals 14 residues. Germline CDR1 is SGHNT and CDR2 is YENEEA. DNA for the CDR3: TGTGCCAGCAGCCTCTCTCGGGGGCAAGAGACCCAGTACTTC. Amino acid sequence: CASSLSRGQETQYF.

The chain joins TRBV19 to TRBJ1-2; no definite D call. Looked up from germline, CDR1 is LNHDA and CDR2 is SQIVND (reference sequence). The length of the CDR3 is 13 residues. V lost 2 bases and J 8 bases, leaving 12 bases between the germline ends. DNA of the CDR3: TGTGCCAGTAGTATACCGACGGGGTTAGGCTACACCTTC. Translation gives CASSIPTGLGYTF. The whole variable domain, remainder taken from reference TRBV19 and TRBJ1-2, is DGGITQSPKYLFRKEGQNVTLSCEQNLNHDAMYWYRQDPGQGLRLIYYSQIVNDFQKGDIAEGYSVSREKKESFPLTVTSAQKNPTAFYLCASSIPTGLGYTFGSGTRLTVV.

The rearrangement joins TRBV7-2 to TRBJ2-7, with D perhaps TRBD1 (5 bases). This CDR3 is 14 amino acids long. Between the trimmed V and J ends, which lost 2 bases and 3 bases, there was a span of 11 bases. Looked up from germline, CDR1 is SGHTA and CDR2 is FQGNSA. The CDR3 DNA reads TGTGCCAGCAGCTTAAGTCGCCAGGGCTACGAGCAGTACGTC. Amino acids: CASSLSRQGYEQYV.

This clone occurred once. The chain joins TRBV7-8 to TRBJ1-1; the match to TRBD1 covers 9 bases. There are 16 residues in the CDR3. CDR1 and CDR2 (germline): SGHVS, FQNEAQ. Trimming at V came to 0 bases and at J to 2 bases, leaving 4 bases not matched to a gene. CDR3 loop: CASSLATGGGNTEAFF. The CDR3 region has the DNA TGTGCCAGCAGCTTAGCGACAGGGGGGGGTAACACTGAAGCTTTCTTT.

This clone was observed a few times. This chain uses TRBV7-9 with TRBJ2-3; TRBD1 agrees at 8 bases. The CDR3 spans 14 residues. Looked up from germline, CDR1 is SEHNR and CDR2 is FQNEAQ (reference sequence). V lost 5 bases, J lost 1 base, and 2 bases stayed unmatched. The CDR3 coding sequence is TGTGCCAGCAGCGAACAGGGGGGCACAGATACGCAGTATTTT. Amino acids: CASSEQGGTDTQYF.

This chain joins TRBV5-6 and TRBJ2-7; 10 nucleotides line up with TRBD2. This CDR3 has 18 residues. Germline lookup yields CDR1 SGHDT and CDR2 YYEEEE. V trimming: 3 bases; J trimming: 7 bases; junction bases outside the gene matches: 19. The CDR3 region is CASSYLRPSGGRGDEQYF. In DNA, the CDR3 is TGTGCCAGCAGCTACCTTCGGCCTAGCGGGGGCCGGGGCGATGAGCAGTACTTC. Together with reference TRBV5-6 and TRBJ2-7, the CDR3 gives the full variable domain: DAGVTQSPTHLIKTRGQQVTLRCSPKSGHDTVSWYQQALGQGPQFIFQYYEEEERQRGNFPDRFSGHQFPNYSSELNVNALLLGDSALYLCASSYLRPSGGRGDEQYFGPGTRLTVT.

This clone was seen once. CDR3 loop: CASSQGYTEAFF. CDR3 nucleotides: TGTGCCAGCAGCCAGGGATACACTGAAGCTTTCTTT. The gene calls are TRBV12-3 or TRBV12-4 and TRBJ1-1; D might be TRBD1 (5 bases). The CDR3 is 12 amino acids. V was trimmed by 6 bases and J by 3 bases, leaving 8 bases between them.

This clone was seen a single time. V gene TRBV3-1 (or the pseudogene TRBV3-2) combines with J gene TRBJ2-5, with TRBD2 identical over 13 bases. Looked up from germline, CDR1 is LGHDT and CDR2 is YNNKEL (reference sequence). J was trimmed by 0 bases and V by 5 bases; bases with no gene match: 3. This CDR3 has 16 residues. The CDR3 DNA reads TGTGCCAGCAGCTTGACTAGCGGGGGGTACCAAGAGACCCAGTACTTC. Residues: CASSLTSGGYQETQYF.

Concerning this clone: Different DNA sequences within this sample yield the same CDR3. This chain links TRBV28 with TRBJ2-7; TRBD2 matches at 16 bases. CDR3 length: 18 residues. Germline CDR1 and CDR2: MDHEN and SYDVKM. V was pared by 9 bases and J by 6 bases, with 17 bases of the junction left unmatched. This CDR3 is CASTPGPGLAGGPAEQYV. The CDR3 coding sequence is TGTGCCAGTACCCCGGGACCGGGACTAGCGGGGGGGCCTGCCGAGCAGTACGTC.

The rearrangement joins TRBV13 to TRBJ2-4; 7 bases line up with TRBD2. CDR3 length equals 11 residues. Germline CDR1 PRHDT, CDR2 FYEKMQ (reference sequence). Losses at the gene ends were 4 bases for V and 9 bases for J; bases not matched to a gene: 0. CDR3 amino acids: CASSSGGIQYF. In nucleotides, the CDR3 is TGTGCCAGCAGCTCGGGGGGCATTCAGTACTTC.

The CDR3 region is CASQLSSGNTIYF. CDR3 sequence (DNA): TGTGCCAGCCAGTTGTCATCTGGAAACACCATATATTTT. The rearrangement links TRBV5-6 to TRBJ1-3; D gene uncertain. V was shortened by 7 bases and J by 1 base, with 9 bases between the two germline ends. The CDR3 runs 13 residues. Germline CDR1 reads SGHDT; CDR2 reads YYEEEE.

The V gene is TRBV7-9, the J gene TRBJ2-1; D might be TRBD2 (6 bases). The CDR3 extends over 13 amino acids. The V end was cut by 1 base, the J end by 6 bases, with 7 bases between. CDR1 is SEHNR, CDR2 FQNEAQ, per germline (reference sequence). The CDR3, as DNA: TGTGCCAGCAGCTTAGTGGAGGGCAATGAGCAGTTCTTC. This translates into CASSLVEGNEQFF.

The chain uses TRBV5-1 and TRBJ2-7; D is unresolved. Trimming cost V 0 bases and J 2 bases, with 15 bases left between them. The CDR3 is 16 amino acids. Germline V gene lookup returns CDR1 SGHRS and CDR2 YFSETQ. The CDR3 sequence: CASSLVGPIPPYEQYV. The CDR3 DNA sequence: TGCGCCAGCAGCTTGGTGGGCCCCATTCCGCCCTACGAGCAGTACGTC.

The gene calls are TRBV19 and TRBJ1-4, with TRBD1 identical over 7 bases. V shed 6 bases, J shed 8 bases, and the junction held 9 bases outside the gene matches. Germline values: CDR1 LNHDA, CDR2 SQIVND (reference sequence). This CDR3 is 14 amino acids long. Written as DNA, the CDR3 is TGTGCCAGTAGGAACGACAGGGCGAGGGAAAAACTGTTTTTT. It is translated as CASRNDRAREKLFF.

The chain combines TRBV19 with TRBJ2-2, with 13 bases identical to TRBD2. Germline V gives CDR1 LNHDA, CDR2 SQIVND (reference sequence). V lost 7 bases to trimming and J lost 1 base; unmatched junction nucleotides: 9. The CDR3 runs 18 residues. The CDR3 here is CASTGLAGDLLNTGELFF. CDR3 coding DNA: TGTGCCAGTACCGGACTAGCGGGGGACCTCCTGAACACCGGGGAGCTGTTTTTT.